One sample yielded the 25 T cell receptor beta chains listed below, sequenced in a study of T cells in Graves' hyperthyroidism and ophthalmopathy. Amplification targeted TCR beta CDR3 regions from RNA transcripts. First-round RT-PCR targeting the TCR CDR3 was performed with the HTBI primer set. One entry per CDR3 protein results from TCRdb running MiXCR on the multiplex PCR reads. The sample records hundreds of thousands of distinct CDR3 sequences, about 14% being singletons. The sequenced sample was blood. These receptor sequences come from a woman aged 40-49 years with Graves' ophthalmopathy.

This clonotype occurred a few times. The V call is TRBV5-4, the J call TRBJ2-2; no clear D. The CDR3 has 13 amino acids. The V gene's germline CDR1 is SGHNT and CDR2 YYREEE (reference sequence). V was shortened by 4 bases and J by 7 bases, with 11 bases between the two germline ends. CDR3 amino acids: CASSPYAVGELFF. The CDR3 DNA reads TGTGCCAGCAGCCCCTATGCGGTCGGGGAGCTGTTTTTT. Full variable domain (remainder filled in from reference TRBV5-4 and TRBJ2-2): ETGVTQSPTHLIKTRGQQVTLRCSSQSGHNTVSWYQQALGQGPQFIFQYYREEENGRGNFPPRFSGLQFPNYSSELNVNALELDDSALYLCASSPYAVGELFFGEGSRLTVL.

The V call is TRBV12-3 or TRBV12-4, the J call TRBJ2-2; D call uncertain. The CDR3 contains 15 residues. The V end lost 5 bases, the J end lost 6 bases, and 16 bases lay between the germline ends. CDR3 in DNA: TGTGCCAGCAGTGCCGCCGGCTCTAGGTCCGGGGAGCTGTTTTTT. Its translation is CASSAAGSRSGELFF.

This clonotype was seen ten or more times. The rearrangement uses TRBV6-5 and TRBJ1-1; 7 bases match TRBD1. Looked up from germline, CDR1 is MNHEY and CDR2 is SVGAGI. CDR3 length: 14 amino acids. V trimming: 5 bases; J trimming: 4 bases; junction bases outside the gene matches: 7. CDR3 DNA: TGTGCCAGCAGTCGACAGGGATACGGCACTGAAGCTTTCTTT. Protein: CASSRQGYGTEAFF.

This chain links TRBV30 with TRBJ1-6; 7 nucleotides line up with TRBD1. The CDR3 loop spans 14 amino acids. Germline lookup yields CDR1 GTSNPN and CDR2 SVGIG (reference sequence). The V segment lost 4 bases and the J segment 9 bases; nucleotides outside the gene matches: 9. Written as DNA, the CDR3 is TGTGCCTGGAACCGACAGGGTGGGATTTCACCCCTCCACTTT. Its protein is CAWNRQGGISPLHF.

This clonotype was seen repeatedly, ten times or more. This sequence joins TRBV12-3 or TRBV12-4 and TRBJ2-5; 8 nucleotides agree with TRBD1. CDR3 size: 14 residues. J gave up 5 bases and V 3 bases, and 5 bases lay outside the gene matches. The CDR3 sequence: CASSLRQGAETQYF. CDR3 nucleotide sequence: TGTGCCAGCAGTTTGCGTCAGGGGGCGGAGACCCAGTACTTC.

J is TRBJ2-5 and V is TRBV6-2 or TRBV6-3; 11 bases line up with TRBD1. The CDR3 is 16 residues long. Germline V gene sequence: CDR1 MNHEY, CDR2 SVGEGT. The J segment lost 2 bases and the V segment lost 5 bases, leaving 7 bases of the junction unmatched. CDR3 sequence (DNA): TGTGCCAGCAGTCCGGGACAGGGGGACTCACAAGAGACCCAGTACTTC. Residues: CASSPGQGDSQETQYF.

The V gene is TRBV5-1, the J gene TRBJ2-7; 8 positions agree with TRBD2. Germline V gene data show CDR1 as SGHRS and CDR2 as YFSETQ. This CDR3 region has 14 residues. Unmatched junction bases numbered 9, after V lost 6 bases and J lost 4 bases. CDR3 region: CASMATSEPYEQYF. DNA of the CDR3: TGCGCCAGCATGGCGACTAGCGAGCCATACGAGCAGTACTTC.

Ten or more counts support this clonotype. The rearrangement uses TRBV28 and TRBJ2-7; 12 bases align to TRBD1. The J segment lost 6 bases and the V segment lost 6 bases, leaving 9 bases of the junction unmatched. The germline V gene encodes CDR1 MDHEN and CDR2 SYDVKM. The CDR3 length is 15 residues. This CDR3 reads CASSSPGQGAAEQYF. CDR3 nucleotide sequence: TGTGCCAGCAGCTCCCCGGGACAGGGGGCAGCCGAGCAGTACTTC.

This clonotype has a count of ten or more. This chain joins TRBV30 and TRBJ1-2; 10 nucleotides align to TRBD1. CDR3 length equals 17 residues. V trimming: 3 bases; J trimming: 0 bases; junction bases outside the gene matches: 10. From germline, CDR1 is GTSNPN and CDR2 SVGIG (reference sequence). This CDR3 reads CAWRTGGVVGANYGYTF. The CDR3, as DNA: TGTGCCTGGAGGACAGGGGGCGTCGTTGGAGCTAACTATGGCTACACCTTC.

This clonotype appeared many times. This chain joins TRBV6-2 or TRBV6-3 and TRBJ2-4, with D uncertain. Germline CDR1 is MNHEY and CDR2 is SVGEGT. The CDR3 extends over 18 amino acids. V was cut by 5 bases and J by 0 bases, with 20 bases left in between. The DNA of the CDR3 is TGTGCCAGCAGTCAAGACCTGGTTGGCCTTCTAGCCAAAAACATTCAGTACTTC. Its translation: CASSQDLVGLLAKNIQYF.

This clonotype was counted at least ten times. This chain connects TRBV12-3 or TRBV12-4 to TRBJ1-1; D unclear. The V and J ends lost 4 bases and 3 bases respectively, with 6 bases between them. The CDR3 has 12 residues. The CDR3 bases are TGTGCCAGCAGTTCAGGTGACACTGAAGCTTTCTTT. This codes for CASSSGDTEAFF.

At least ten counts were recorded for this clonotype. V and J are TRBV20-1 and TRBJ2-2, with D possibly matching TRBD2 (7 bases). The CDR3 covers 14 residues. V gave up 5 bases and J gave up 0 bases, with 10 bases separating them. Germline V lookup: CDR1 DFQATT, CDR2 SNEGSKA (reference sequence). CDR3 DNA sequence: TGCAGTGCTGGGGGGGCGGCGAACACCGGGGAGCTGTTTTTT. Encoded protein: CSAGGAANTGELFF.

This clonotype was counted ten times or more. CDR3 sequence: CATSETDRYEQYF. CDR3 bases: TGTGCCACCAGCGAGACCGACCGCTACGAGCAGTACTTC. V is TRBV15 and J is TRBJ2-7; D gene ambiguous. V was pared by 5 bases and J by 3 bases, with 11 bases between. This CDR3 contains 13 residues. CDR1 is LNHNV, CDR2 YYDKDF, per germline (reference sequence).

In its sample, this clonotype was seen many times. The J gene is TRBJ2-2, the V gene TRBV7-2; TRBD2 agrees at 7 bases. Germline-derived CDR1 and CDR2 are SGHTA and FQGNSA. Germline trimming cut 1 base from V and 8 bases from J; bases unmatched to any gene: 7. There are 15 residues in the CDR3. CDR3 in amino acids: CASSLGGRWRGELFF. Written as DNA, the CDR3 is TGTGCCAGCAGCTTAGGCGGGAGATGGAGAGGGGAGCTGTTTTTT.

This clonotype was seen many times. This CDR3 reads CASSRLAGVVGELFF. CDR3 nucleotides: TGTGCCAGCAGCCGACTAGCGGGAGTGGTCGGGGAGCTGTTTTTT. This chain joins TRBV14 and TRBJ2-2, with 12 positions matching TRBD2. CDR3 length: 15 residues. Looked up from germline, CDR1 is SGHDN and CDR2 is FVKESK. V shed 4 bases and J 7 bases; nucleotides not matched to a gene: 4.

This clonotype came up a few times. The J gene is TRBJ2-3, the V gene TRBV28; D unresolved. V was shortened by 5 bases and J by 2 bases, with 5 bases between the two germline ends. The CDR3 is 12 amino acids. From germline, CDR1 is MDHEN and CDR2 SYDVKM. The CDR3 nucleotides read TGTGCCAGCAGTGTTACCACAGATACGCAGTATTTT. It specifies CASSVTTDTQYF. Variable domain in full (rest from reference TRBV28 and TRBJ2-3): DVKVTQSSRYLVKRTGEKVFLECVQDMDHENMFWYRQDPGLGLRLIYFSYDVKMKEKGDIPEGYSVSREKKERFSLILESASTNQTSMYLCASSVTTDTQYFGPGTRLTVL.

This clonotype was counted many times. CDR3 DNA: TGTGCCAGCAGTGCACAGGCCTTGAACACTGAAGCTTTCTTT. This codes for CASSAQALNTEAFF. J is TRBJ1-1 and V is TRBV12-3 or TRBV12-4; D is perhaps TRBD1 (5 bases). The CDR3 is 14 residues long. V lost 5 bases and J 0 bases, leaving 10 bases between the germline ends.

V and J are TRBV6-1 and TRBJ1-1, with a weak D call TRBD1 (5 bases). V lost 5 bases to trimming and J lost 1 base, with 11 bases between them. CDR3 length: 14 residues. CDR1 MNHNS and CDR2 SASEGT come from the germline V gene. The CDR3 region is CASSRDGKNTEAFF. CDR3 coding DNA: TGTGCCAGCAGTCGGGACGGAAAGAACACTGAAGCTTTCTTT.

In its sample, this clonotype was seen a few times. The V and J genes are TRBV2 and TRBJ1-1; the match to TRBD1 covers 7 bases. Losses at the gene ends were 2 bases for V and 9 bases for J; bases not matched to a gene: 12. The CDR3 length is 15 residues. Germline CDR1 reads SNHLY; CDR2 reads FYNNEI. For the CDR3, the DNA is TGTGCCAGCAGTGAATGGGTCGACAGGGTACCTCAAGCTTTCTTT. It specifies CASSEWVDRVPQAFF.

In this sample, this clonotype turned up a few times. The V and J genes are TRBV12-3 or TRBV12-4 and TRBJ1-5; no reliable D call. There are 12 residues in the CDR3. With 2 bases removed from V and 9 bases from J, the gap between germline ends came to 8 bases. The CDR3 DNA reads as TGTGCCAGCAGTTTATGGTCTCGGCCCCAGCATTTT. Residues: CASSLWSRPQHF.

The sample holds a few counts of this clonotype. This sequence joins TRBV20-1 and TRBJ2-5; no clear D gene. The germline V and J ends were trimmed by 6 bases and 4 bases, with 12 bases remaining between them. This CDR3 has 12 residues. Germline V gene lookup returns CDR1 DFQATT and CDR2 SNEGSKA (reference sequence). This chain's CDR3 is CSARRSAETQYF. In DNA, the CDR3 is TGCAGTGCAAGAAGAAGCGCAGAGACCCAGTACTTC.

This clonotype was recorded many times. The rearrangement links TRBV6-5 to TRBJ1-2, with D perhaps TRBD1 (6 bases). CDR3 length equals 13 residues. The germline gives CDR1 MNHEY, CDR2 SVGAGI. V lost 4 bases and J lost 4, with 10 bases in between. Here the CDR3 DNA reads TGTGCCAGCAGTTTCACAGGGACCTATGGCTACACCTTC. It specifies CASSFTGTYGYTF.

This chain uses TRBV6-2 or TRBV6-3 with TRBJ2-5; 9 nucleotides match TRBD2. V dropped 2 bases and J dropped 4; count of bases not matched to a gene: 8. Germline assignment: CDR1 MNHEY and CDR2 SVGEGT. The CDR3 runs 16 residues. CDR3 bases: TGTGCCAGCAGTTACATCGTAGCGGGGGTAGGAGAGACCCAGTACTTC. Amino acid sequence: CASSYIVAGVGETQYF.

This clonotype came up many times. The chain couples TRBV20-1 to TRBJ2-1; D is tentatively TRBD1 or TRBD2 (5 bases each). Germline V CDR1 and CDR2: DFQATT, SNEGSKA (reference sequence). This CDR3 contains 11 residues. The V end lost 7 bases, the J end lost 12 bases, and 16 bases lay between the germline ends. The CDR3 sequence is CSGDRTGRQFF. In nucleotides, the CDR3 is TGCAGTGGCGACAGAACGGGACGGCAGTTCTTC.

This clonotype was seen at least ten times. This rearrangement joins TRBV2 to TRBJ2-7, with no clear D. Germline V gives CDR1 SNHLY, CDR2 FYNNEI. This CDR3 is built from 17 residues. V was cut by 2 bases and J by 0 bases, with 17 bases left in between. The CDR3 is CASSELSLIPTSYEQYF. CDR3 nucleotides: TGTGCCAGCAGTGAACTCAGTCTAATACCCACCTCCTACGAGCAGTACTTC.